Following are 22 T cell receptor beta chains from one sample sequenced in a study of regulatory T cells in long-lasting Graves disease. Noted time point: newly diagnosed GD, antithyroid drugs for less than 3 months. There was RNA extracted from PBMCs, and the TCR library was made from it. Construction of TCR beta libraries relied on iRepertoire HTBI primers and on Arm-PCR targeting CDR3 regions. TCRdb reprocessed the multiplex PCR reads via MiXCR and lists one record per CDR3 protein. This sample yields some 250,000 distinct CDR3 sequences, of which about 17% are seen a single time; 12% to 15% belongs to the top ten. These data are also associated with another study on T cells in Graves' hyperthyroidism and ophthalmopathy.

The sample in question was peripheral blood mononuclear cells (PBMCs), obtained at new diagnosis, from a patient treated with antithyroid drugs. All receptors come from a woman in her twenties or thirties with Graves disease.

A note on this clonotype: Given a much more abundant clone one base away, this may be a read error. No conserved phenylalanine or tryptophan ends this CDR3, so it is likely a read error. V is TRBV7-6 and J is TRBJ2-7; unclear D gene. Trimming took off 7 bases at V and 1 base at J, with 17 bases between the two ends. Germline CDR1 reads SGHVS; CDR2 reads FNYEAQ. This CDR3 contains 15 residues. The CDR3 DNA reads TGTGCCAGCACCGCCCGGTACGAGTTTTCCTACGAGCAGTACCTC. It specifies CASTARYEFSYEQYL.

This clonotype was found many times. The chain couples TRBV19 to TRBJ2-1; D call uncertain. The end of the DNA fits TRBJ2-5 better, so the J call may be wrong. The CDR3 loop spans 13 amino acids. CDR1 LNHDA and CDR2 SQIVND come from the germline V gene (reference sequence). DNA of the CDR3: TGTGCCAGTAGTATAGATCGCCGGGAGACCCAGTACTTC. This codes for CASSIDRRETQYF.

In this sample, this clonotype turned up many times. The V gene is TRBV2, the J gene TRBJ2-5; 10 bases map to TRBD1. The germline gives CDR1 SNHLY, CDR2 FYNNEI. CDR3 length: 15 amino acids. Losses at the gene ends were 5 bases for V and 2 bases for J; bases not matched to a gene: 5. CDR3 region: CASSSLGQGQETQYF. CDR3 coding DNA: TGTGCCAGCAGTTCCCTGGGACAGGGGCAAGAGACCCAGTACTTC.

This clonotype was seen repeatedly, ten times or more. The chain combines TRBV12-3 or TRBV12-4 with TRBJ2-2; perhaps D is TRBD1 or TRBD2 (5 bases each). V lost 3 bases and J lost 8, with 10 bases in between. This CDR3 has 13 residues. CDR3 bases: TGTGCCAGCAGTTTCCGAGGGGAGGGGGAGCTGTTTTTT. Residues: CASSFRGEGELFF.

Comments on this clonotype: This may come from a read error, since a much larger clone is one base off. The chain joins TRBV5-6 to TRBJ2-4, with 8 positions matching TRBD2. The trim removed 1 base at V and 8 bases at J, leaving 5 bases unmatched. Germline V gene sequence: CDR1 SGHDT, CDR2 YYEEEE. The CDR3 is 14 residues long. The CDR3 region has the DNA TGTGCCAGCAGCTTGCTGGCGGGGGGAGACATTCAGTACTTC. Translating gives CASSLLAGGDIQYF.

This clonotype was detected ten times or more. The rearrangement joins TRBV3-1 to TRBJ1-2, with 7 bases matching TRBD1. CDR1 is LGHDT and CDR2 is YNNKEL in the germline V gene (reference sequence). J lost 7 bases, V lost 5 bases, and 13 bases had no gene match. The CDR3 covers 15 residues. The CDR3 nucleotides read TGTGCCAGCAGCGCTCGAGACAGGGAGGGGTCTGGCTACACCTTC. This sequence encodes CASSARDREGSGYTF.

Many counts were recorded for this clonotype. The chain is built from TRBV6-5 and TRBJ1-1, with 8 positions matching TRBD1. This CDR3 region has 15 residues. Germline V gene data show CDR1 as MNHEY and CDR2 as SVGAGI. V gave up 0 bases and J gave up 4 bases; unmatched junction bases: 4. CDR3 coding DNA: TGTGCCAGCAGTTACTCGCGACAGGGGTCCACTGAAGCTTTCTTT. Protein sequence: CASSYSRQGSTEAFF.

This chain links TRBV3-1 with TRBJ2-1; D unresolved. Trimming left V 1 base short and J 10 bases short, with 8 bases between. From germline, CDR1 is LGHDT and CDR2 YNNKEL (reference sequence). The CDR3 extends over 12 amino acids. The CDR3 loop is CASSQVPDEQFF. CDR3 nucleotides: TGTGCCAGCAGCCAAGTCCCAGACGAGCAGTTCTTC.

V is TRBV20-1 and J is TRBJ1-1; D gene uncertain. Germline V CDR1 and CDR2: DFQATT, SNEGSKA (reference sequence). The CDR3 length is 13 residues. V was shortened by 4 bases and J by 0 bases, with 9 bases between the two germline ends. The CDR3 nucleotides read TGCAGTGCTATAGAAAACATGAACACTGAAGCTTTCTTT. This translates into CSAIENMNTEAFF.

This clonotype came up many times. The V call is TRBV7-6, the J call TRBJ1-6; D call uncertain. Germline CDR1 and CDR2: SGHVS and FNYEAQ. V lost 5 bases, J lost 2 bases, and 7 bases lay in between. The CDR3 extends over 14 amino acids. In DNA, the CDR3 is TGTGCCAGCAGCAGCCAGGCCTATAATTCACCCCTCCACTTT. Encoded protein: CASSSQAYNSPLHF.

The chain employs TRBV7-8 and TRBJ2-7, with 8 nucleotides matching TRBD2. Germline V gene lookup returns CDR1 SGHVS and CDR2 FQNEAQ. V was pared by 3 bases and J by 3 bases, with 10 bases of the junction left unmatched. CDR3 length equals 16 residues. The CDR3 DNA reads TGTGCCAGCAGCTTGTCGGGGGGGCGGGTTCGCTACGAGCAGTACTTC. Translating it yields CASSLSGGRVRYEQYF.

This clonotype has ten or more counts. This chain joins TRBV3-1 and TRBJ1-2, with 7 bases identical to TRBD1. The CDR3 loop spans 13 amino acids. In germline, CDR1 is LGHDT, CDR2 YNNKEL (reference sequence). J was trimmed by 5 bases and V by 5 bases; bases with no gene match: 5. The CDR3 DNA reads TGTGCCAGCAGCGCCCGACAGGGTTATGGCTACACCTTC. It is translated as CASSARQGYGYTF.

This chain's CDR3 is CASSTPAGNRGLFYGYTF. CDR3 in DNA: TGTGCCAGCAGCACCCCCGCGGGGAACAGGGGGCTCTTCTATGGCTACACCTTC. The chain employs TRBV7-2 and TRBJ1-2; TRBD1 aligns across 9 bases. After removal of 5 bases from V and 4 bases from J, the junction contained 17 bases not matched to a gene. The CDR3 runs 18 residues. Germline V gene lookup returns CDR1 SGHTA and CDR2 FQGNSA.

At least ten counts were recorded for this clonotype. The CDR3, as DNA: TGTGCCAGCAGTTACACCTGGGCCTCCGGCGGCTATGGCTACACCTTC. It yields the protein CASSYTWASGGYGYTF. The chain has TRBV6-5 and TRBJ1-2; no clear D. Germline V gene data show CDR1 as MNHEY and CDR2 as SVGAGI. V dropped 2 bases and J dropped 4 bases, with 17 bases sitting between them. CDR3 length: 16 amino acids.

This clonotype has a count of ten or more. The V call is TRBV6-2 or TRBV6-3, the J call TRBJ1-2; 10 bases fit TRBD1. Per germline, CDR1 MNHEY and CDR2 SVGEGT. J was trimmed by 5 bases and V by 2 bases; bases with no gene match: 8. The CDR3 is made up of 16 amino acids. The CDR3, as DNA: TGTGCCAGCAGTTACGCTGGGGACAGGGGAAGGTATGGCTACACCTTC. Its translation is CASSYAGDRGRYGYTF.

This clonotype has a count of ten or more. The rearrangement joins TRBV6-1 to TRBJ1-5; possibly TRBD1 for D (5 bases). The CDR3 contains 12 residues. Germline V gene sequence: CDR1 MNHNS, CDR2 SASEGT. V lost 3 bases and J 6 bases, leaving 6 bases between the germline ends. CDR3 sequence (DNA): TGTGCCAGCAGTGAGGGGGGTCAGCCCCAGCATTTT. Its translation is CASSEGGQPQHF.

This clonotype was counted ten times or more. This chain links TRBV18 with TRBJ1-1; D uncertain. The CDR3 consists of 14 residues. V lost 3 bases and J 3 bases, leaving 11 bases between the germline ends. Germline assignment: CDR1 KGHSH and CDR2 LQKENI. The CDR3 reads CASSPWLGHTEAFF. The CDR3 DNA reads TGTGCCAGCTCACCCTGGTTAGGGCACACTGAAGCTTTCTTT.

Many counts were recorded for this clonotype. The chain recombines TRBV12-3 or TRBV12-4 with TRBJ2-4; 10 bases are shared with TRBD2. V lost 5 bases, J lost 0 bases, and 7 bases stayed unmatched. The CDR3 loop spans 17 amino acids. CDR3 amino acids: CASSPISSGGAKNIQYF. CDR3 in DNA: TGTGCCAGCAGTCCGATTTCTAGCGGGGGAGCCAAAAACATTCAGTACTTC.

In its sample, this clonotype was seen many times. The chain uses TRBV5-4 and TRBJ2-2, with 8 bases fitting TRBD1. Germline-derived CDR1 and CDR2 are SGHNT and YYREEE (reference sequence). The ends lost 0 bases at V and 1 base at J; junction bases unmatched: 2. The CDR3 loop spans 16 amino acids. The CDR3 loop reads CASSLGGQENTGELFF. The CDR3 DNA sequence: TGTGCCAGCAGCTTGGGGGGACAGGAGAACACCGGGGAGCTGTTTTTT.

Ten or more counts support this clonotype. V is TRBV5-1 and J is TRBJ1-5; 9 nucleotides match TRBD1. Germline CDR1 and CDR2: SGHRS and YFSETQ. V gave up 4 bases and J gave up 7 bases; unmatched junction bases: 6. CDR3 length: 14 residues. The CDR3 is CASSPTGGRQPQHF. The CDR3 DNA reads as TGCGCCAGCAGCCCGACAGGGGGAAGACAGCCCCAGCATTTT.

The chain joins TRBV19 to TRBJ1-2; 8 bases map to TRBD1. This CDR3 has 14 amino acids. From germline, CDR1 is LNHDA and CDR2 SQIVND (reference sequence). Trimming at V came to 7 bases and at J to 7 bases, leaving 11 bases not matched to a gene. This chain's CDR3 is CASITRDRQTGYTF. Written as DNA, the CDR3 is TGTGCCAGTATCACACGGGACAGGCAAACTGGCTACACCTTC. The variable domain in full, with the rest retrieved from reference TRBV19 and TRBJ1-2, is DGGITQSPKYLFRKEGQNVTLSCEQNLNHDAMYWYRQDPGQGLRLIYYSQIVNDFQKGDIAEGYSVSREKKESFPLTVTSAQKNPTAFYLCASITRDRQTGYTFGSGTRLTVV.

This clonotype was detected many times. The rearrangement joins TRBV27 to TRBJ1-2; perhaps TRBD1 as D (5 bases). The V gene's germline CDR1 is MNHEY and CDR2 SMNVEV (reference sequence). CDR3 size: 15 residues. Trimming pared 5 bases from V and 5 bases from J, leaving 18 bases between. The CDR3 protein is CASSPSEGREYGYTF. CDR3 nucleotide sequence: TGTGCCAGCAGTCCCTCCGAGGGCAGGGAGTATGGCTACACCTTC.